Listed here are 14 T cell receptor beta chains from one sample, sequenced in a study of identical twins. In TCRdb, the 5' RACE reads were re-called with MiXCR into one record per CDR3 protein. The sample lists 450,000 to 600,000 distinct CDR3 sequences, about 22% occurring once. This same sample was also taken into another study, of yellow fever vaccine responses in identical twins.

Sequenced: CD4+ T cells sorted from blood. All receptors derive from a woman in her late teens or twenties in good health.

The chain recombines TRBV7-2 with TRBJ2-3; tentatively, D is TRBD2 (6 bases). Germline CDR1 reads SGHTA; CDR2 reads FQGNSA. The CDR3 consists of 16 residues. V was cut by 1 base and J by 5 bases, with 16 bases left in between. The CDR3 is CASSLVFGSFKDTQYF. The CDR3 DNA reads TGTGCCAGCAGCTTAGTTTTCGGGAGCTTTAAAGATACGCAGTATTTT.

This clonotype was picked up a small number of times. Written as DNA, the CDR3 is TGCAGCGTTGAAGGGCGAGCGGGAGGGCCGCGCAATGAGCAGTTCTTC. It translates to CSVEGRAGGPRNEQFF. This chain joins TRBV29-1 and TRBJ2-1; TRBD2 aligns across 10 bases. CDR3 length: 16 amino acids. From germline, CDR1 is SQVTM and CDR2 ANQGSEA. J gave up 6 bases and V 1 base, and 9 bases lay outside the gene matches.

The chain couples TRBV18 to TRBJ2-5; 10 bases match TRBD2. Germline CDR1 KGHSH, CDR2 LQKENI. J was trimmed by 7 bases and V by 1 base; bases with no gene match: 12. The CDR3 runs to 17 residues. The DNA for the CDR3 is TGTGCCAGCTCACCACTCTCGACTAGCGGGCGCGTAGGGACCCAGTACTTC. It yields the protein CASSPLSTSGRVGTQYF.

V is TRBV12-3 or TRBV12-4 and J is TRBJ2-1, with 8 bases fitting TRBD2. V lost 3 bases to trimming and J lost 1 base; unmatched junction nucleotides: 8. The CDR3 is 17 amino acids. The CDR3 nucleotides are TGTGCCAGCAGTTTTGCACGGAGCGGGAGTTCCTACAATGAGCAGTTCTTC. Its translation is CASSFARSGSSYNEQFF.

This clonotype was counted between two and nine times. The rearrangement links TRBV14 to TRBJ2-1, with D tentatively TRBD1 or TRBD2 (5 bases each). The V gene's germline CDR1 is SGHDN and CDR2 FVKESK. Deletions cut 0 bases from V and 0 bases from J, with 15 bases between. The CDR3 is 18 amino acids. The CDR3 is CASSQDPFGGSSYNEQFF. The CDR3 DNA is TGTGCCAGCAGCCAAGATCCCTTTGGGGGAAGCTCCTACAATGAGCAGTTCTTC. The whole variable domain, filled in from reference TRBV14 and TRBJ2-1, reads EAGVTQFPSHSVIEKGQTVTLRCDPISGHDNLYWYRRVMGKEIKFLLHFVKESKQDESGMPNNRFLAERTGGTYSTLKVQPAELEDSGVYFCASSQDPFGGSSYNEQFFGPGTRLTVL.

Only a few counts were recorded for this clonotype. The chain employs TRBV19 and TRBJ2-7, with 13 bases lining up with TRBD2. With 8 bases clipped from V and 1 base from J, the junction kept 5 bases outside the gene matches. Germline CDR1 LNHDA, CDR2 SQIVND (reference sequence). The CDR3 runs to 15 residues. CDR3 nucleotide sequence: TGTGCCAGTCGGCGGACTAGCGGGGGATCCTACGAGCAGTACTTC. Its translation: CASRRTSGGSYEQYF.

There are a few counts of this clonotype. CDR3 region: CSARAGYGYTF. CDR3 bases: TGCAGTGCTAGGGCGGGGTATGGCTACACCTTC. V gene TRBV20-1 combines with J gene TRBJ1-2, with D unresolved. The CDR3 has 11 amino acids. Germline V lookup: CDR1 DFQATT, CDR2 SNEGSKA (reference sequence). The V gene lost 3 bases and the J gene lost 5 bases, with 7 bases spanning the gap.

The V and J genes are TRBV5-1 and TRBJ2-3; D possibly corresponds to TRBD2 (6 bases). The CDR3 has 14 amino acids. The V gene's germline CDR1 is SGHRS and CDR2 YFSETQ. The germline V and J ends were trimmed by 4 bases and 3 bases, with 12 bases remaining between them. The CDR3 spells CASSVEGTTDTQYF. The CDR3 region has the DNA TGCGCCAGCAGCGTGGAGGGGACGACAGATACGCAGTATTTT.

This clonotype was counted only a few times. The CDR3 sequence is CASSLGGVSPYNEQFF. CDR3 coding DNA: TGCGCCAGCAGCTTGGGCGGGGTTTCTCCCTACAATGAGCAGTTCTTC. The chain recombines TRBV5-1 with TRBJ2-1, with D perhaps matching TRBD2 (6 bases). With 0 bases removed from V and 2 bases from J, the gap between germline ends came to 12 bases. The CDR3 is 16 amino acids. Germline lookup yields CDR1 SGHRS and CDR2 YFSETQ.

The chain couples TRBV15 to TRBJ2-5; 10 bases map to TRBD2. Trimming took 2 bases from V and 3 from J; bases not matched to a gene: 3. There are 15 residues in the CDR3. Germline V gene data show CDR1 as LNHNV and CDR2 as YYDKDF (reference sequence). CDR3 residues: CATSRRGLAEETQYF. In DNA form, the CDR3 reads TGTGCCACCAGCAGACGCGGACTAGCGGAAGAGACCCAGTACTTC.

This clonotype was detected a few times. The chain combines TRBV2 with TRBJ1-6; 7 positions match TRBD1. V gave up 2 bases and J gave up 7 bases; unmatched junction bases: 5. The germline V gene encodes CDR1 SNHLY and CDR2 FYNNEI. The CDR3 extends over 15 amino acids. CDR3 amino acids: CASSEQQGKNSPLHF. The CDR3 nucleotides read TGTGCCAGCAGTGAACAACAGGGGAAAAATTCACCCCTCCACTTT.

This clonotype was seen a few times. V gene TRBV7-9 combines with J gene TRBJ1-2, with D hard to call. Germline V lookup: CDR1 SEHNR, CDR2 FQNEAQ (reference sequence). V shed 4 bases and J shed 4 bases, with 10 bases lying between them. The CDR3 length is 13 residues. CDR3 loop: CASSSQVPYGYTF. CDR3 coding DNA: TGTGCCAGCAGCTCCCAGGTGCCCTATGGCTACACCTTC.

This rearrangement joins TRBV20-1 to TRBJ2-6; D unresolved. CDR3 length equals 15 residues. Germline V gene lookup returns CDR1 DFQATT and CDR2 SNEGSKA (reference sequence). V lost 0 bases and J 0 bases, leaving 6 bases between the germline ends. CDR3 in DNA: TGCAGTGCTAGAGACCCTTTCTCTGGGGCCAACGTCCTGACTTTC. This translates into CSARDPFSGANVLTF.

The rearrangement links TRBV28 to TRBJ2-3; D may be TRBD1 or TRBD2 (6 bases each). The germline V and J ends were trimmed by 6 bases and 6 bases, with 19 bases remaining between them. The length of the CDR3 is 15 residues. The germline V gene encodes CDR1 MDHEN and CDR2 SYDVKM. CDR3 nucleotides: TGTGCCAGCAGCCACCAGCGCAGAGGGGGGGATACGCAGTATTTT. It encodes CASSHQRRGGDTQYF.